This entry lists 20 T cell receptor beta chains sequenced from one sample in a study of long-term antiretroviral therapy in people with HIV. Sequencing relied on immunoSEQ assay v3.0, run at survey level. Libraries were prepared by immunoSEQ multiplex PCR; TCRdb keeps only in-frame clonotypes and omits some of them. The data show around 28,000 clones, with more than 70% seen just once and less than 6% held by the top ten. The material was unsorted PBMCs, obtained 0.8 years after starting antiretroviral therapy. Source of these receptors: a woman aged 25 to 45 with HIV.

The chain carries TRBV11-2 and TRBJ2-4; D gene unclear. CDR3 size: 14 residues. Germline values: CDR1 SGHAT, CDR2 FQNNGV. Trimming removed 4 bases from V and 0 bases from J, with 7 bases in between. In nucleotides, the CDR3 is TGTGCCAGCAGCTCCCGGCTAGCCAAAAACATTCAGTACTTC. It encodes CASSSRLAKNIQYF.

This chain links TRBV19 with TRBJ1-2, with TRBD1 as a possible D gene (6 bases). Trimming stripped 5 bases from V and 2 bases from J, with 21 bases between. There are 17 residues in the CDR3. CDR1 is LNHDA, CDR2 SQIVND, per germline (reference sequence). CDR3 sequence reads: CASSPRAQGLVNYGYTF. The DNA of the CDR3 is TGTGCCAGTAGTCCCCGCGCACAGGGTTTAGTGAACTATGGCTACACCTTC.

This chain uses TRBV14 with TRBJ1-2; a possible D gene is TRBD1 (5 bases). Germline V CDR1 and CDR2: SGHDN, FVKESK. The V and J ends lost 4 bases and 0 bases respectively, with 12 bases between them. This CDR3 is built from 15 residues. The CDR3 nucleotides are TGTGCCAGCAGCCCCTGGGACGGACCTAACTATGGCTACACCTTC. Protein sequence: CASSPWDGPNYGYTF.

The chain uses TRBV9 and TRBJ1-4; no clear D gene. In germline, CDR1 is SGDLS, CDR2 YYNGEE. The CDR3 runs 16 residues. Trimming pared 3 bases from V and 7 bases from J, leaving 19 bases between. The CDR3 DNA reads TGTGCCAGCAGCGGATCTAGCTCCGATTATGGTGAAAAACTGTTTTTT. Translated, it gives CASSGSSSDYGEKLFF.

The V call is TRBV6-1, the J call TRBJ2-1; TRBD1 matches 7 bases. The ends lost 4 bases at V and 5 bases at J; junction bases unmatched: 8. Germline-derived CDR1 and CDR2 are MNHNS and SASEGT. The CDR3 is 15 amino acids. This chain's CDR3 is CASSGRDRNNNEQFF. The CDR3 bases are TGTGCCAGCAGTGGCCGGGACAGAAATAACAATGAGCAGTTCTTC.

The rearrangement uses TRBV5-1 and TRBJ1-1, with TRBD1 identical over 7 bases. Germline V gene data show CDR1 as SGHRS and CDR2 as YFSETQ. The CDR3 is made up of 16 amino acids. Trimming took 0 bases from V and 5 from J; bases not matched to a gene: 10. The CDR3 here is CASSLVGTVSKTEAFF. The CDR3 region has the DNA TGCGCCAGCAGCTTGGTGGGGACAGTTTCTAAGACTGAAGCTTTCTTT. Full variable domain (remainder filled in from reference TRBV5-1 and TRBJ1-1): KAGVTQTPRYLIKTRGQQVTLSCSPISGHRSVSWYQQTPGQGLQFLFEYFSETQRNKGNFPGRFSGRQFSNSRSEMNVSTLELGDSALYLCASSLVGTVSKTEAFFGQGTRLTVV.

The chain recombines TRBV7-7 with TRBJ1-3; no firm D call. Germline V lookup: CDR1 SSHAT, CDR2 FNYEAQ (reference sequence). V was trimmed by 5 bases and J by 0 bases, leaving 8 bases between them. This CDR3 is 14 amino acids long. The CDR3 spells CASSASYSGNTIYF. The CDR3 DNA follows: TGTGCCAGCAGCGCCTCGTACTCTGGAAACACCATATATTTT.

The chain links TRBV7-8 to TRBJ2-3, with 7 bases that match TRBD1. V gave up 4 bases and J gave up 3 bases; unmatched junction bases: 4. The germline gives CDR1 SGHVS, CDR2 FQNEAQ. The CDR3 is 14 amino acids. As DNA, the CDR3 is TGTGCCAGCAGCTCGACAGGGTGGACAGATACGCAGTATTTT. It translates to CASSSTGWTDTQYF.

This chain's CDR3 is CASSIARLAKANEQFF. The CDR3 coding sequence is TGTGCCAGTAGTATAGCTCGCTTAGCTAAGGCAAATGAGCAGTTCTTC. The V and J genes are TRBV19 and TRBJ2-1; D gene unclear. V lost 1 base to trimming and J lost 7 bases, with 17 bases between them. This CDR3 is built from 16 residues. CDR1 and CDR2 from the germline V gene are LNHDA and SQIVND (reference sequence).

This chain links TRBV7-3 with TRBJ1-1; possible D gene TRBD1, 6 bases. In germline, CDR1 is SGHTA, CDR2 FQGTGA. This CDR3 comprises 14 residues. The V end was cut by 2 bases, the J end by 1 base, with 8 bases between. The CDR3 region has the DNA TGTGCCAGCAGCTTAGAGGGGGGGAACACTGAAGCTTTCTTT. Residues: CASSLEGGNTEAFF.

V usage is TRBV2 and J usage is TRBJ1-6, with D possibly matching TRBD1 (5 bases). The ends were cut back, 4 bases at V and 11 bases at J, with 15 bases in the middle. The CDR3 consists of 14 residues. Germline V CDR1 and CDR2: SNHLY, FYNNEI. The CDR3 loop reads CASSVLGTSTPLHF. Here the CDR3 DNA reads TGTGCCAGCAGTGTGTTGGGGACTTCGACACCCCTCCACTTT.

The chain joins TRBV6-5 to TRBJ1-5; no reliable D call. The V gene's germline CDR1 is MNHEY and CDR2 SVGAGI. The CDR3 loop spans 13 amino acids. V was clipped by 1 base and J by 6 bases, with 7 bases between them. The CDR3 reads CASSYLPTQPQHF. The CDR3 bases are TGTGCCAGCAGTTACTTGCCGACTCAGCCCCAGCATTTT.

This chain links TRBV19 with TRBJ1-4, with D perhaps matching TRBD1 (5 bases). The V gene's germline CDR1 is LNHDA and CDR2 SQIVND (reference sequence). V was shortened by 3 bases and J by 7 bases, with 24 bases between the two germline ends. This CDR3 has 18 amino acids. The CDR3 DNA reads TGTGCCAGTAGTATGGCTCCGGCAGGGCGAGCCTCGGGTGAAAAACTGTTTTTT. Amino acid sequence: CASSMAPAGRASGEKLFF.

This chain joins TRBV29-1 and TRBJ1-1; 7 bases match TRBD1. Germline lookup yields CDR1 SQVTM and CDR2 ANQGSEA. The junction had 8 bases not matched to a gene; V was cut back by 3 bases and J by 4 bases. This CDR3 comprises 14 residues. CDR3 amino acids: CSVELQGRSTEAFF. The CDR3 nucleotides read TGCAGCGTTGAGTTACAGGGGAGGAGCACTGAAGCTTTCTTT. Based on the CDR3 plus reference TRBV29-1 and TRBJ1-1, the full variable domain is SAVISQKPSRDICQRGTSLTIQCQVDSQVTMMFWYRQQPGQSLTLIATANQGSEATYESGFVIDKFPISRPNLTFSTLTVSNMSPEDSSIYLCSVELQGRSTEAFFGQGTRLTVV.

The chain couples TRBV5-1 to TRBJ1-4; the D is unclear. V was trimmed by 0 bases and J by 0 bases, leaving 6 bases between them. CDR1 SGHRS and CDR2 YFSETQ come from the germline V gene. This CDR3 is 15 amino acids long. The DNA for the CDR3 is TGCGCCAGCAGCTTGGATGGGGCAACTAATGAAAAACTGTTTTTT. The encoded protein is CASSLDGATNEKLFF.

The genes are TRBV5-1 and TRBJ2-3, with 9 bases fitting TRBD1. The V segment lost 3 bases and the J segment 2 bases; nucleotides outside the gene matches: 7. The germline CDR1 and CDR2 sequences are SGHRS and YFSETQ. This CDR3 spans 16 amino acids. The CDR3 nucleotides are TGCGCCAGCAGCTCTGGACAGGGGCGGGCCACAGATACGCAGTATTTT. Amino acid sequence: CASSSGQGRATDTQYF.

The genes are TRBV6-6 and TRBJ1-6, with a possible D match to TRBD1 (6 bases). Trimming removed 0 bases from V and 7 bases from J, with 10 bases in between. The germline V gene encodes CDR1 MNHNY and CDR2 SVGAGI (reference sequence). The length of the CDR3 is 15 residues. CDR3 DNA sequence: TGTGCCAGCAGTTACTCACAGGGAACGAATTCACCCCTCCACTTT. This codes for CASSYSQGTNSPLHF.

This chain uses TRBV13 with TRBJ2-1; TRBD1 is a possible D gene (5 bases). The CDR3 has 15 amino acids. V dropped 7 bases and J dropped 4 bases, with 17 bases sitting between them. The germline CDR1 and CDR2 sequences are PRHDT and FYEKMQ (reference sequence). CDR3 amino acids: CASTPQAGRYNEQFF. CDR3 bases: TGTGCCAGCACCCCTCAGGCAGGGCGTTACAATGAGCAGTTCTTC.

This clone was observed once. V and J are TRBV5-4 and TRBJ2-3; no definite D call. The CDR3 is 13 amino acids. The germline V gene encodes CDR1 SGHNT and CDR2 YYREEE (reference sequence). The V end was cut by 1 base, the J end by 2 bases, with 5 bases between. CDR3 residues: CASSLRATDTQYF. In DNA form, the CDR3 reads TGTGCCAGCAGCTTGAGGGCCACAGATACGCAGTATTTT.

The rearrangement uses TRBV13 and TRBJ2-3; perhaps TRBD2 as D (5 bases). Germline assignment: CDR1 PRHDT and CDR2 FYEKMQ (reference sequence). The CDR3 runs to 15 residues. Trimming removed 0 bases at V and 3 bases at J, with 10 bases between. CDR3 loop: CASSLGGRRTDTQYF. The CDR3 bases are TGTGCCAGCAGCTTAGGGGGCCGGAGGACAGATACGCAGTATTTT.